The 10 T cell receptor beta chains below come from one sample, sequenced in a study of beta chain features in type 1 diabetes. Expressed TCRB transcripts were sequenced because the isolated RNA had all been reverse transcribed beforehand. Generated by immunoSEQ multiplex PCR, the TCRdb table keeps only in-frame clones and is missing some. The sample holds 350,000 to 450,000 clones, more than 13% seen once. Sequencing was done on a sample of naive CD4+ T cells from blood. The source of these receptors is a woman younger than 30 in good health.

The CDR3 region is CASSLLLASGNTIYF. The CDR3, as DNA: TGTGCCAGCAGCTTGCTCTTAGCCTCTGGAAACACCATATATTTT. The chain links TRBV7-6 to TRBJ1-3; D call uncertain. V shed 3 bases and J shed 0 bases, with 9 bases lying between them. Germline values: CDR1 SGHVS, CDR2 FNYEAQ. The length of the CDR3 is 15 residues. The variable domain in full, with the rest retrieved from reference TRBV7-6 and TRBJ1-3, is GAGVSQSPRYKVTKRGQDVALRCDPISGHVSLYWYRQALGQGPEFLTYFNYEAQQDKSGLPNDRFSAERPEGSISTLTIQRTEQRDSAMYRCASSLLLASGNTIYFGEGSWLTVV.

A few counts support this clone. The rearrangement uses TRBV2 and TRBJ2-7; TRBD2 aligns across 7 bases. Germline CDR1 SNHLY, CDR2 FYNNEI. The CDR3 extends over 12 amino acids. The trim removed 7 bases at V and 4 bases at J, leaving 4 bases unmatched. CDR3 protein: CASIGLDYEQYF. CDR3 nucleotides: TGTGCCAGCATCGGACTAGATTACGAGCAGTACTTC.

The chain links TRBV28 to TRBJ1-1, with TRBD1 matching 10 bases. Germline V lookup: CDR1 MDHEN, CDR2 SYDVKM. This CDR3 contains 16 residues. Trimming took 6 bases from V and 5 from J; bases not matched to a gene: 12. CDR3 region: CASSNLQDRGGTEAFF. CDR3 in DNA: TGTGCCAGCAGCAACCTACAGGACAGGGGGGGGACTGAAGCTTTCTTT.

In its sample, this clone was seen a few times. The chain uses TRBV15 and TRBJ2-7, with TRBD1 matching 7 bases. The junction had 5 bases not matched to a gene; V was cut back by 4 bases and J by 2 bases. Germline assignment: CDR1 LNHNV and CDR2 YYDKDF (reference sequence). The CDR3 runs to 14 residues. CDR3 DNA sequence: TGTGCCACCAGCAAATGGACAGGTACCTACGAGCAGTACTTC. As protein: CATSKWTGTYEQYF.

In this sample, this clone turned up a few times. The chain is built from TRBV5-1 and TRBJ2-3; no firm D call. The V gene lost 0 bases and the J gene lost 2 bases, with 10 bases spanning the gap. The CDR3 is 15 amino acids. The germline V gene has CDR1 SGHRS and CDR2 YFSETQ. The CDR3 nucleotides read TGCGCCAGCAGCTTGGTGGTCAGTTACACAGATACGCAGTATTTT. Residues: CASSLVVSYTDTQYF.

DNA for the CDR3: TGTGCCAGCTCACCACCTGCACAGATTGAAGCTTTCTTT. Its translation: CASSPPAQIEAFF. This chain joins TRBV18 and TRBJ1-1, with no clear D. The CDR3 spans 13 residues. Germline CDR1 and CDR2: KGHSH and LQKENI. V gave up 0 bases and J gave up 7 bases, with 9 bases separating them.

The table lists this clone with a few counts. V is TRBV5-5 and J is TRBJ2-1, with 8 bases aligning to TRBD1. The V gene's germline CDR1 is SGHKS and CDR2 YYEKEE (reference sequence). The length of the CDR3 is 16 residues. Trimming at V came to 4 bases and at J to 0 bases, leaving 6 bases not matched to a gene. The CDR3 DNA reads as TGTGCCAGCAGCCCACAACAGGGGGGCTCCTACAATGAGCAGTTCTTC. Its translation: CASSPQQGGSYNEQFF. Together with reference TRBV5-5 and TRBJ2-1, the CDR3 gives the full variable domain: DAGVTQSPTHLIKTRGQQVTLRCSPISGHKSVSWYQQVLGQGPQFIFQYYEKEERGRGNFPDRFSARQFPNYSSELNVNALLLGDSALYLCASSPQQGGSYNEQFFGPGTRLTVL.

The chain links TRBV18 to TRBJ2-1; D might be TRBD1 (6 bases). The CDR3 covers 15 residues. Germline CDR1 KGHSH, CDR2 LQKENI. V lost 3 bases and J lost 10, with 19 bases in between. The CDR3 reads CASSPGQRPTGEQFF. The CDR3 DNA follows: TGTGCCAGCTCACCTGGACAGCGCCCGACGGGGGAGCAGTTCTTC.

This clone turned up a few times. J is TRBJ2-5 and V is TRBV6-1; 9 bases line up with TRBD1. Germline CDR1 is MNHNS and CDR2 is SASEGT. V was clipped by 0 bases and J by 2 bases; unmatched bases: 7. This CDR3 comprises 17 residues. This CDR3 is CASSEARDRVLQETQYF. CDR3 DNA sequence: TGTGCCAGCAGTGAAGCACGGGACAGGGTCTTGCAAGAGACCCAGTACTTC.

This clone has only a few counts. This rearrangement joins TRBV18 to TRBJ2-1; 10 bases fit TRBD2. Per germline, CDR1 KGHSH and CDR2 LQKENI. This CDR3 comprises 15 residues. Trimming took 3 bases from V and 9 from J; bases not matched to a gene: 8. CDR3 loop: CASSPEAGGSGEQFF. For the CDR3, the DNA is TGTGCCAGCTCACCCGAAGCGGGAGGGTCGGGTGAGCAGTTCTTC.